One and the same sample provided the 14 T cell receptor beta chains below, sequenced in a study of long-term antiretroviral therapy in people with HIV. Samples were assayed with immunoSEQ v3.0 at survey level. Generated by immunoSEQ multiplex PCR, the TCRdb table keeps only in-frame clones and is missing some. The table includes some 25,000 clones, around 83% detected once. The input for sequencing was unsorted PBMCs, taken 3 years after starting antiretroviral therapy. The receptor set was obtained from a man aged 45 to 65 with HIV.

The rearrangement links TRBV7-2 to TRBJ1-2; a possible D gene is TRBD1 (6 bases). V was shortened by 0 bases and J by 6 bases, with 11 bases between the two germline ends. CDR3 length: 14 residues. The germline V gene encodes CDR1 SGHTA and CDR2 FQGNSA. DNA for the CDR3: TGTGCCAGCAGCTTAGCCCAGGGGTGGGATGGCTACACCTTC. This gives the protein CASSLAQGWDGYTF.

CDR3 protein: CASTTGPSSTDTQYF. In DNA form, the CDR3 reads TGTGCCAGTACCACAGGGCCTTCTAGCACAGATACGCAGTATTTT. The chain employs TRBV19 and TRBJ2-3; D may be TRBD1 (6 bases). Trimming shortened V by 7 bases and J by 0 bases, and 14 bases separated the two germline ends. There are 15 residues in the CDR3. Germline values: CDR1 LNHDA, CDR2 SQIVND (reference sequence). Full variable domain (rest looked up from reference TRBV19 and TRBJ2-3): DGGITQSPKYLFRKEGQNVTLSCEQNLNHDAMYWYRQDPGQGLRLIYYSQIVNDFQKGDIAEGYSVSREKKESFPLTVTSAQKNPTAFYLCASTTGPSSTDTQYFGPGTRLTVL.

This chain links TRBV7-8 with TRBJ1-3; D call uncertain. The ends were cut back, 3 bases at V and 0 bases at J, with 12 bases in the middle. The CDR3 has 16 amino acids. Per germline, CDR1 SGHVS and CDR2 FQNEAQ. The CDR3 DNA is TGTGCCAGCAGCTTGCATTCGACTGTCTCTGGAAACACCATATATTTT. Its translation: CASSLHSTVSGNTIYF.

The chain combines TRBV9 with TRBJ1-1; 7 bases match TRBD1. V dropped 0 bases and J dropped 6; count of bases not matched to a gene: 2. This CDR3 is built from 13 residues. The germline gives CDR1 SGDLS, CDR2 YYNGEE. The DNA for the CDR3 is TGTGCCAGCAGCGTAGGACAGGGCTCTGAAGCTTTCTTT. Its protein product is CASSVGQGSEAFF. Together with reference TRBV9 and TRBJ1-1, the CDR3 gives the full variable domain: DSGVTQTPKHLITATGQRVTLRCSPRSGDLSVYWYQQSLDQGLQFLIQYYNGEERAKGNILERFSAQQFPDLHSELNLSSLELGDSALYFCASSVGQGSEAFFGQGTRLTVV.

V and J are TRBV4-3 and TRBJ2-7; 12 nucleotides agree with TRBD1. This CDR3 is 15 amino acids long. Germline V gene sequence: CDR1 LGHNA, CDR2 YSLEER. The V and J ends lost 4 bases and 5 bases, in that order; junction bases with no gene match: 6. The CDR3 sequence is CASSLGQGAYDEQYF. The CDR3 DNA sequence: TGCGCCAGCAGCCTGGGACAGGGGGCTTATGACGAGCAGTACTTC.

This rearrangement joins TRBV28 to TRBJ1-5; TRBD1 matches 7 bases. Trimming at V came to 1 base and at J to 10 bases, leaving 10 bases not matched to a gene. This CDR3 comprises 15 residues. Germline values: CDR1 MDHEN, CDR2 SYDVKM. CDR3 loop: CASSLYRQGGYPQHF. CDR3 DNA sequence: TGTGCCAGCAGTTTATACCGACAGGGAGGGTATCCCCAGCATTTT. The full variable domain, completed using reference TRBV28 and TRBJ1-5, is DVKVTQSSRYLVKRTGEKVFLECVQDMDHENMFWYRQDPGLGLRLIYFSYDVKMKEKGDIPEGYSVSREKKERFSLILESASTNQTSMYLCASSLYRQGGYPQHFGDGTRLSIL.

The gene calls are TRBV5-1 and TRBJ2-7; TRBD2 aligns across 14 bases. V was clipped by 3 bases and J by 1 base; unmatched bases: 3. This CDR3 has 16 residues. Germline V gene sequence: CDR1 SGHRS, CDR2 YFSETQ. CDR3 in amino acids: CASSSGTSGRSYEQYF. The CDR3 DNA follows: TGCGCCAGCAGCTCGGGGACTAGCGGGAGATCCTACGAGCAGTACTTC.

The chain uses TRBV19 and TRBJ2-1, with 8 positions matching TRBD2. This CDR3 has 15 amino acids. V trimming: 5 bases; J trimming: 9 bases; junction bases outside the gene matches: 12. CDR1 is LNHDA, CDR2 SQIVND, per germline (reference sequence). CDR3 nucleotides: TGTGCCAGTAGTGCCCTTGGGGCGGGGGGCGGTGAGCAGTTCTTC. It yields the protein CASSALGAGGGEQFF.

This clone was recorded a few times. The rearrangement links TRBV27 to TRBJ1-3; 9 bases are a match to TRBD1. The CDR3 runs to 15 residues. V gave up 6 bases and J gave up 7 bases; unmatched junction bases: 10. Germline-derived CDR1 and CDR2 are MNHEY and SMNVEV (reference sequence). The CDR3 bases are TGTGCCAGCAGCGCCACCGGGACAGGGTTTAACACCATATATTTT. Translated, it gives CASSATGTGFNTIYF.

The gene calls are TRBV5-1 and TRBJ2-3; 7 bases align to TRBD2. This CDR3 contains 16 residues. Germline assignment: CDR1 SGHRS and CDR2 YFSETQ. Germline trimming cut 3 bases from V and 2 bases from J; bases unmatched to any gene: 9. DNA for the CDR3: TGCGCCAGCAGCTCAATTTCCGGGACTAACACAGATACGCAGTATTTT. Its translation: CASSSISGTNTDTQYF.

The chain recombines TRBV2 with TRBJ1-5, with 7 nucleotides matching TRBD1. The junction had 5 bases not matched to a gene; V was cut back by 6 bases and J by 6 bases. The CDR3 is made up of 13 amino acids. The V gene's germline CDR1 is SNHLY and CDR2 FYNNEI. The CDR3 coding sequence is TGTGCCAGCAGGGGGACAGTAGGTCAGCCCCAGCATTTT. Its translation: CASRGTVGQPQHF.

J is TRBJ1-2 and V is TRBV9; a weak D match, TRBD1 (5 bases). Trimming pared 2 bases from V and 5 bases from J, leaving 10 bases between. The germline CDR1 and CDR2 sequences are SGDLS and YYNGEE. CDR3 length equals 13 residues. DNA for the CDR3: TGTGCCAGCAGCGTCGGGGCGGGATATGGCTACACCTTC. Protein product: CASSVGAGYGYTF. The entire variable domain, with the rest obtained from reference TRBV9 and TRBJ1-2, is as follows: DSGVTQTPKHLITATGQRVTLRCSPRSGDLSVYWYQQSLDQGLQFLIQYYNGEERAKGNILERFSAQQFPDLHSELNLSSLELGDSALYFCASSVGAGYGYTFGSGTRLTVV.

The chain recombines TRBV30 with TRBJ1-2; unclear D gene. CDR1 and CDR2 from the germline V gene are GTSNPN and SVGIG (reference sequence). V lost 3 bases to trimming and J lost 0 bases, with 5 bases between them. This CDR3 has 12 residues. Here the CDR3 DNA reads TGTGCCTGGAGAGGAACTAACTATGGCTACACCTTC. Translation: CAWRGTNYGYTF.

CDR3: CASSQTRHLEETQYF. DNA of the CDR3: TGCGCCAGCAGCCAAACCCGCCACTTGGAGGAGACCCAGTACTTC. J is TRBJ2-5 and V is TRBV4-3; D ambiguous. The germline V gene encodes CDR1 LGHNA and CDR2 YSLEER. The CDR3 runs to 15 residues. The V end was cut by 2 bases, the J end by 5 bases, with 15 bases between.